Described below is a single T cell receptor (beta chain) sequence and its context. A second PCR of 7 to 11 cycles used a sample-barcoded 5' primer and a J-beta primer mix. One entry per CDR3 protein, called by TCRdb with MiXCR from the 5' RACE reads. The data contain about 1.8 million distinct CDR3 sequences, less than 50% of them singletons. This record belongs to a study of blood T cells in healthy people across ages. Per-sample PBMC isolation yielded at least 7 million cells. CDR1 is LGHDT and CDR2 is YNNKEL in the germline V gene (reference sequence). This CDR3 is built from 17 residues. Losses at the gene ends were 0 bases for V and 3 bases for J; bases not matched to a gene: 7.

The receptor was isolated from a woman between 40 and 55 years old in good health. This rearrangement joins TRBV3-1 to TRBJ1-1; TRBD1 agrees at 10 bases. The sequenced sample was blood. DNA of the CDR3: TGTGCCAGCAGCCAAGATGTGGGACAGGGGTTCTACACTGAAGCTTTCTTT. Translated, it gives CASSQDVGQGFYTEAFF.